This is a list of T cell receptor beta chains from one sample in a study of T cell responses to AZD1222 COVID-19 vaccine. The data were produced by immunoSEQ multiplex PCR, yet TCRdb's version contains in-frame clones alone and is incomplete. The data hold 100,000 to 150,000 clones, with roughly 89% observed a single time. The material sequenced was peripheral blood, taken on day 0 of AZD1222 vaccination. The receptors stem from an adult in good health. Each CDR3 is given with its conserved first and last residue. A D gene is named only where the DNA matches it firmly. Rows give clone size only sometimes, using once, few, many, or a class for an expanded clone.

v_gene	j_gene	abundance	d_gene	CDR3aa	CDR3nt
TRBV5-4	TRBJ1-6	.	.	CASSTDTSNSPLHF	TGTGCCAGCAGCACCGACACCTCTAATTCACCCCTCCACTTT
TRBV7-2	TRBJ2-4	once	TRBD2	CASSFSARASGGNIQYF	TGTGCCAGCAGCTTTTCCGCGCGGGCTAGCGGGGGAAACATTCAGTACTTC
TRBV4-1	TRBJ1-3	.	.	CASSQDLLEGNTIYF	TGCGCCAGCAGCCAAGATCTCCTAGAGGGAAACACCATATATTTT
TRBV10-1	TRBJ2-5	.	.	CASCDASRVETQYF	TGCGCCAGCTGTGACGCCTCCAGGGTGGAGACCCAGTACTTC
TRBV4-3	TRBJ2-7	.	.	CASSQDLAPYEQYF	TGCGCCAGCAGCCAAGATCTGGCTCCCTACGAGCAGTACTTC
TRBV2	TRBJ1-6	.	TRBD1	CASSGPFTGANSPLHF	TGTGCCAGCAGCGGGCCATTCACAGGGGCCAATTCACCCCTCCACTTT
TRBV6-1	TRBJ1-1	.	.	CASSVRESILNTEAFF	TGTGCCAGCAGTGTCCGGGAGTCGATCTTGAACACTGAAGCTTTCTTT
TRBV6-5	TRBJ2-5	.	TRBD1	CASRPTGVGQETQYF	TGTGCCAGCAGACCTACAGGGGTTGGCCAAGAGACCCAGTACTTC
TRBV15	TRBJ1-1	.	.	CATSRDLTTVEAFF	TGTGCCACCAGCAGAGATCTTACGACAGTTGAAGCTTTCTTT
TRBV29-1	TRBJ2-2	.	.	CSVLRRTGELFF	TGCAGCGTTCTCAGGAGGACCGGGGAGCTGTTTTTT
TRBV27	TRBJ2-3	.	.	CASKKGTGFRADTQYF	TGTGCCAGCAAAAAAGGAACAGGGTTTCGGGCAGATACGCAGTATTTT
TRBV5-1	TRBJ1-6	.	.	CASSLSRGNNSPLHF	TGCGCCAGCAGCTTGAGCCGGGGGAATAATTCACCCCTCCACTTT
TRBV18	TRBJ2-5	.	.	CASSRVEAPRETQYF	TGTGCCAGCTCACGGGTTGAGGCCCCAAGGGAGACCCAGTACTTC
TRBV7-6	TRBJ1-2	.	.	CASSLIGAEGYTF	TGTGCCAGCAGCTTAATTGGGGCGGAGGGCTACACCTTC
TRBV5-1	TRBJ2-2	few	.	CASSALVPGELFF	TGCGCCAGCAGTGCATTGGTCCCCGGGGAGCTGTTTTTT
TRBV6-5	TRBJ1-5	.	.	CASRSGFGSNQPQHF	TGTGCCAGCAGATCAGGGTTTGGCAGCAATCAGCCCCAGCATTTT
TRBV27	TRBJ1-5	.	.	CASSLQGNQPQHF	TGTGCCAGCAGTCTACAGGGCAATCAGCCCCAGCATTTT
TRBV9	TRBJ2-3	.	TRBD1	CASSTQGVGTDTQYF	TGTGCCAGCAGCACACAGGGGGTGGGCACAGATACGCAGTATTTT
TRBV6-5	TRBJ1-4	few	.	CASSKQSLNEKLFF	TGTGCCAGCAGCAAACAGAGTCTTAATGAAAAACTGTTTTTT
TRBV12-5	TRBJ1-1	.	.	CASGLTPRLYTEAFF	TGTGCTAGTGGTCTTACCCCCAGGTTATACACTGAAGCTTTCTTT
TRBV27	TRBJ1-1	.	.	CASSLDPGVYRAFF	TGTGCCAGCAGTTTAGACCCCGGTGTTTATCGGGCTTTCTTT
TRBV10-2	TRBJ1-6	.	.	CASSESLVGGKYNSPLHF	TGCGCCAGCAGTGAGTCTCTCGTGGGCGGCAAATATAATTCACCCCTCCACTTT
TRBV20-1	TRBJ2-5	.	.	CSADRETQYF	TGCAGTGCTGATAGAGAGACCCAGTACTTC
TRBV10-3	TRBJ1-2	.	.	CAIRLGGFDGYTF	TGTGCCATCAGACTGGGGGGATTCGATGGCTACACCTTC
TRBV5-6	TRBJ1-1	.	.	CASSFGTLRDTEAFF	TGTGCCAGCAGCTTCGGTACCCTAAGGGACACTGAAGCTTTCTTT
TRBV7-9	TRBJ1-2	once	.	CASSLGMGGYGYTF	TGTGCCAGCAGCTTAGGGATGGGGGGCTATGGCTACACCTTC
TRBV14	TRBJ1-2	.	.	CASSQGQHYTF	TGTGCCAGCAGCCAAGGTCAGCACTACACCTTC
TRBV30	TRBJ2-2	.	.	CAWTTRGNTGELFF	TGTGCCTGGACCACCAGGGGGAACACCGGGGAGCTGTTTTTT
TRBV5-6	TRBJ1-6	once	.	CASSLGQALGSPLHF	TGTGCCAGCAGCTTGGGACAGGCGTTAGGGTCACCCCTCCACTTT
TRBV18	TRBJ1-2	.	.	CASSPKTEANYGYTF	TGTGCCAGCTCACCTAAGACCGAAGCTAACTATGGCTACACCTTC
TRBV6-1	TRBJ1-4	.	.	CASSEEGWGYAKLFF	TGTGCCAGCAGTGAAGAGGGCTGGGGGTATGCAAAACTGTTTTTT
TRBV29-1	TRBJ1-2	.	.	CGGVGDKGYTF	TGCGGGGGAGTGGGGGACAAGGGCTACACCTTC
TRBV19	TRBJ2-2	.	.	CASSISVSATGELFF	TGTGCCAGTAGTATTTCTGTTTCGGCCACCGGGGAGCTGTTTTTT
TRBV18	TRBJ1-1	.	.	CASSPTAATNTEAFF	TGTGCCAGCTCACCCACGGCGGCGACGAACACTGAAGCTTTCTTT
TRBV18	TRBJ1-4	few	TRBD1	CASSPATGANEKLFF	TGTGCCAGCTCACCTGCGACAGGGGCTAATGAAAAACTGTTTTTT
TRBV20-1	TRBJ1-1	.	.	CSAKQYTEAFF	TGCAGTGCTAAGCAGTACACTGAAGCTTTCTTT
TRBV19	TRBJ1-2	.	.	CASSIGQVKEYGYTF	TGTGCCAGTAGTATAGGACAGGTGAAGGAGTATGGCTACACCTTC
TRBV7-9	TRBJ2-7	.	.	CASSLSSTSYEQYF	TGTGCCAGCAGCTTATCCAGCACCTCCTACGAGCAGTACTTC
TRBV11-1	TRBJ1-1	.	.	CASSYPETTEAFF	TGTGCCAGCAGTTACCCGGAGACCACTGAAGCTTTCTTT
TRBV9	TRBJ2-1	few	.	CASSVGSMGHNEQFF	TGTGCCAGCAGCGTGGGATCAATGGGCCACAATGAGCAGTTCTTC
TRBV27	TRBJ2-1	.	.	CASSHNGRASLNEQFF	TGTGCCAGCAGCCACAATGGCCGGGCGTCCCTCAATGAGCAGTTCTTC
TRBV30	TRBJ2-7	once	.	CAWSVGLKPSYEQYF	TGTGCCTGGAGTGTCGGACTGAAGCCCTCCTACGAGCAGTACTTC
TRBV19	TRBJ1-2	.	TRBD1	CASSTNSGTGLYGYTF	TGTGCCAGTAGCACCAACTCCGGGACAGGCTTATACGGCTACACCTTC
TRBV6-2/TRBV6-3	TRBJ1-5	.	.	CASSPRGRAAGQPQHF	TGTGCCAGCAGTCCCCGGGGCAGGGCGGCGGGTCAGCCCCAGCATTTT
TRBV2	TRBJ2-3	.	.	CASRLARVLTDTQYF	TGTGCCAGCAGGTTAGCGAGGGTTCTGACAGATACGCAGTATTTT
TRBV19	TRBJ1-1	.	.	CASRHGAEAFF	TGTGCCAGTCGACATGGGGCTGAAGCTTTCTTT
TRBV3-1/TRBV3-2	TRBJ1-1	.	.	CASSHRGGGAEAFF	TGTGCCAGCAGCCACAGGGGCGGTGGAGCTGAAGCTTTCTTT
TRBV30	TRBJ2-7	.	.	CAWSGAGEYEQYF	TGTGCCTGGAGCGGAGCAGGGGAATACGAGCAGTACTTC
TRBV28	TRBJ1-6	.	TRBD1	CATIKTGGNSPLHF	TGTGCCACCATAAAGACAGGGGGAAATTCACCCCTCCACTTT
TRBV27	TRBJ2-1	.	TRBD2	CASTEAGDYNEQFF	TGTGCCAGCACTGAGGCGGGGGATTACAATGAGCAGTTCTTC
TRBV19	TRBJ1-1	.	.	CASSARSTEAFF	TGTGCCAGTAGTGCCCGGTCTACTGAAGCTTTCTTT
TRBV5-1	TRBJ1-3	.	.	CASSLDPPGSGNTIYF	TGCGCCAGCAGCTTGGACCCCCCGGGCTCTGGAAACACCATATATTTT
TRBV6-5	TRBJ1-2	.	TRBD1	CASSYSRDSYGYTF	TGTGCCAGCAGTTACTCGCGGGACAGCTATGGCTACACCTTC
TRBV4-1	TRBJ2-4	.	TRBD2	CASSQEGRGFMKTKNIQYF	TGCGCCAGCAGCCAAGAGGGGAGGGGTTTCATGAAAACCAAAAACATTCAGTACTTC
TRBV5-4	TRBJ1-1	.	.	CASSHHRNTEAFF	TGTGCCAGCAGCCACCATCGAAACACTGAAGCTTTCTTT
TRBV7-2	TRBJ1-5	.	.	CASSPGNKGGSKGNQPQHF	TGTGCCAGCAGCCCCGGTAATAAAGGCGGCTCCAAGGGTAATCAGCCCCAGCATTTT
TRBV21-1	TRBJ1-6	.	.	CASSPCLTGSPLHF	TGTGCCAGCAGCCCGTGCTTGACTGGTTCACCCCTCCACTTT
TRBV4-2	TRBJ2-7	.	.	CASSKQGEDYEQYF	TGTGCCAGCAGCAAACAGGGAGAAGACTACGAGCAGTACTTC
TRBV19	TRBJ2-1	.	.	CASSIGAGGGNEQFF	TGTGCCAGTAGTATAGGGGCAGGAGGCGGCAATGAGCAGTTCTTC